These 12 T cell receptor beta chains originate from one sample sequenced in a study of blood T cells in healthy people across ages. Through a sample-barcoded 5' primer and a J-beta primer mix, a second PCR was run for roughly 6 to 11 cycles. TCRdb re-derived calls from the 5' RACE reads in MiXCR, one entry per CDR3 protein. The sample holds some 760,000 distinct CDR3 sequences, approximately 25% seen once. The same sample was also studied in work on T cells of mothers and their children.

Sequencing input: blood. The source of these receptors is a boy between 10 and 17 years old in good health.

CDR3 loop: CAISARQGPSNYEQYF. The CDR3 DNA sequence: TGTGCCATCAGTGCCCGACAGGGCCCCAGCAATTACGAGCAGTACTTC. The chain joins TRBV10-3 to TRBJ2-5; 7 nucleotides line up with TRBD1. Near its end, the DNA agrees better with TRBJ2-7, so the J call may be wrong. This CDR3 contains 16 residues. Germline CDR1 and CDR2: ENHRY and SYGVKD.

The chain combines TRBV10-3 with TRBJ1-2; D is unclear. The germline CDR1 and CDR2 sequences are ENHRY and SYGVKD. V was trimmed by 3 bases and J by 5 bases, leaving 13 bases between them. CDR3 length: 14 amino acids. The CDR3 DNA sequence: TGTGCCATCAGTGATCGAGAGGTTATATATGGCTACACCTTC. This translates into CAISDREVIYGYTF.

The sample holds a few counts of this clonotype. The V call is TRBV25-1, the J call TRBJ2-3; possibly TRBD2 for D (6 bases). Trimming left V 7 bases short and J 2 bases short, with 16 bases between. The germline CDR1 and CDR2 sequences are MGHDK and SYGVNS. This CDR3 has 15 amino acids. The CDR3 coding sequence is TGTGCCAGCACCCCGGAGGGCGACCTCACAGATACGCAGTATTTT. Translated, it gives CASTPEGDLTDTQYF. The variable domain in full, completed from reference TRBV25-1 and TRBJ2-3, reads EADIYQTPRYLVIGTGKKITLECSQTMGHDKMYWYQQDPGMELHLIHYSYGVNSTEKGDLSSESTVSRIRTEHFPLTLESARPSHTSQYLCASTPEGDLTDTQYFGPGTRLTVL.

This clonotype was counted a few times. The genes are TRBV18 and TRBJ2-4, with 10 bases lining up with TRBD1. Germline V gives CDR1 KGHSH, CDR2 LQKENI. V trimming: 3 bases; J trimming: 1 base; junction bases outside the gene matches: 12. The CDR3 contains 19 residues. The CDR3 DNA sequence: TGTGCCAGCTCACCTACCGACAGGGGGCTTTTCGTTGCCAAAAACATTCAGTACTTC. This gives the protein CASSPTDRGLFVAKNIQYF.

The chain joins TRBV20-1 to TRBJ2-7; tentatively, D is TRBD2 (5 bases). Germline assignment: CDR1 DFQATT and CDR2 SNEGSKA (reference sequence). The CDR3 is 12 residues long. V lost 3 bases and J 6 bases, leaving 12 bases between the germline ends. CDR3 DNA: TGCAGTGCTAGCCGACGGGGTCCCGAGCAGTACTTC. Translation: CSASRRGPEQYF.

The chain has TRBV15 and TRBJ1-2; no firm D call. The V gene's germline CDR1 is LNHNV and CDR2 YYDKDF (reference sequence). V was pared by 4 bases and J by 1 base, with 13 bases between. The CDR3 extends over 15 amino acids. This CDR3 is CATSMKMTGNYGYTF. The CDR3, as DNA: TGTGCCACCAGCATGAAAATGACTGGTAACTATGGCTACACCTTC.

The V and J genes are TRBV4-2 and TRBJ2-7, with TRBD1 matching 8 bases. CDR1 and CDR2 (germline): LGHNA, YNFKEQ. Trimming cost V 0 bases and J 5 bases; bases outside gene matches: 3. The CDR3 loop spans 14 amino acids. The CDR3 DNA reads TGTGCCAGCAGCCAAGAGCAGGGGGCCGACGAGCAGTACTTC. Its protein product is CASSQEQGADEQYF.

This chain uses TRBV29-1 with TRBJ1-4; D remains ambiguous. Germline V gene sequence: CDR1 SQVTM, CDR2 ANQGSEA. Trimming removed 4 bases from V and 0 bases from J, with 9 bases in between. The CDR3 consists of 14 residues. The CDR3 coding sequence is TGCAGCGTTGCTTCGACGGCAACTAATGAAAAACTGTTTTTT. Translating gives CSVASTATNEKLFF.

This clonotype was counted only a few times. V and J are TRBV14 and TRBJ2-7; TRBD1 matches at 8 bases. The CDR3 is 15 residues long. Trimming at V came to 4 bases and at J to 2 bases, leaving 7 bases not matched to a gene. The germline V gene encodes CDR1 SGHDN and CDR2 FVKESK. For the CDR3, the DNA is TGTGCCAGCAGCCGCCCAGGGACAGGACCCTACGAGCAGTACTTC. Amino acids: CASSRPGTGPYEQYF.

The chain links TRBV5-1 to TRBJ2-5, with D unresolved. Germline CDR1 is SGHRS and CDR2 is YFSETQ. With 4 bases removed from V and 4 bases from J, the gap between germline ends came to 8 bases. The CDR3 is made up of 12 amino acids. CDR3 nucleotide sequence: TGCGCCAGCAGCGTCCCTGGAGAGACCCAGTACTTC. Its protein product is CASSVPGETQYF.

The chain carries TRBV4-1 and TRBJ2-7; 8 nucleotides match TRBD1. J was trimmed by 3 bases and V by 1 base; bases with no gene match: 5. The germline gives CDR1 MGHRA, CDR2 YSYEKL. This CDR3 is 15 amino acids long. CDR3 nucleotides: TGCGCCAGCAGCCAAGGGGGACAGGCCTACTACGAGCAGTACTTC. This translates into CASSQGGQAYYEQYF.

This sequence joins TRBV14 and TRBJ2-2; D may be TRBD2 (6 bases). Germline V CDR1 and CDR2: SGHDN, FVKESK. This CDR3 spans 15 amino acids. V was pared by 9 bases and J by 5 bases, with 19 bases between. The CDR3 nucleotides read TGTGCCAGTAGGGGAGGACCCCGGGAGACCGGGGAGCTGTTTTTT. Its translation is CASRGGPRETGELFF.